This T cell receptor (beta chain) was recorded in a study of CD8 T cells in Susac syndrome. The study, taken as a whole, reports: The study conceded that relatively few individuals underwent its TCR sequencing and HLA analysis.

Reverse transcription of 0.5 to 1 ug RNA was carried out with random hexamers. immunoSEQ multiplex PCR amplified TCR beta CDR3 across 54 Vbeta, 13 Jbeta. TCRdb independently ran MiXCR on the immunoSEQ multiplex PCR reads; one entry per CDR3 protein. The sample has 180,000 or so distinct CDR3 sequences, over 85% seen once. Sequencing targeted TCR beta in T cells from blood (CD8+ and CD4+). The germline V gene encodes CDR1 SGHDN and CDR2 FVKESK. The CDR3 consists of 15 residues. The V end was cut by 2 bases, the J end by 4 bases, with 12 bases between. With regard to this clonotype: Its antigen is as yet unknown.

V usage is TRBV14 and J usage is TRBJ2-1; D may be TRBD2 (5 bases). The TCR originated in a human donor in good health. The sequenced sample was CD4+ T cells from PBMCs. The CDR3 DNA reads as TGTGCCAGCAGCCAAATGAGCGGTGCTTACAATGAGCAGTTCTTC. Encoded protein: CASSQMSGAYNEQFF.